Below are 32 T cell receptor beta chains sequenced from a single sample in a study of blood T cell repertoires in COVID-19. The data were produced by immunoSEQ multiplex PCR, yet TCRdb's version contains in-frame clones alone and is incomplete. The table lists just under 85,000 clones, approximately 86% of them singletons. The sequencing input was peripheral blood. The receptors originated from a man older than 75 with active or convalescent COVID-19.

V usage is TRBV28 and J usage is TRBJ2-2; D is unresolved. The germline V and J ends were trimmed by 6 bases and 6 bases, with 8 bases remaining between them. This CDR3 contains 12 residues. From germline, CDR1 is MDHEN and CDR2 SYDVKM. The CDR3 spells CASRFVPGELFF. DNA for the CDR3: TGTGCCAGCAGGTTCGTTCCCGGGGAGCTGTTTTTT.

This CDR3 reads CASSLGSGGMNTEAFF. As DNA, the CDR3 is TGCGCCAGCAGCTTGGGTTCAGGGGGCATGAACACTGAAGCTTTCTTT. J is TRBJ1-1 and V is TRBV5-1; 8 bases align to TRBD1. Germline CDR1 is SGHRS and CDR2 is YFSETQ. The V segment lost 0 bases and the J segment 0 bases; nucleotides outside the gene matches: 4. There are 16 residues in the CDR3.

V and J are TRBV18 and TRBJ2-2, with a tentative D call TRBD2 (6 bases). CDR3 size: 18 residues. CDR1 KGHSH and CDR2 LQKENI come from the germline V gene. Deletions cut 2 bases from V and 5 bases from J, with 21 bases between. This CDR3 reads CASSPDSQFLALTGELFF. In DNA form, the CDR3 reads TGTGCCAGCTCACCAGACTCCCAATTCCTAGCGCTAACCGGGGAGCTGTTTTTT.

There are a few counts of this clone. V usage is TRBV18 and J usage is TRBJ1-2; tentative D call: TRBD1 (6 bases). This CDR3 has 15 residues. Trimming shortened V by 5 bases and J by 6 bases, and 19 bases separated the two germline ends. The V gene's germline CDR1 is KGHSH and CDR2 LQKENI. CDR3 in DNA: TGTGCCAGCTCAAATCAGGGGTATGGCTCAGATGGCTACACCTTC. Protein: CASSNQGYGSDGYTF.

The chain is built from TRBV3-1 (or the pseudogene TRBV3-2) and TRBJ2-2; no clear D. Germline V CDR1 and CDR2: LGHDT, YNNKEL (reference sequence). The CDR3 is 14 residues long. V was shortened by 4 bases and J by 2 bases, with 8 bases between the two germline ends. CDR3 sequence: CASSRSSNTGELFF. The CDR3 DNA is TGTGCCAGCAGCCGTTCATCAAACACCGGGGAGCTGTTTTTT.

The gene calls are TRBV9 and TRBJ2-2, with 13 nucleotides matching TRBD2. The trim removed 0 bases at V and 5 bases at J, leaving 1 base unmatched. Germline-derived CDR1 and CDR2 are SGDLS and YYNGEE. The CDR3 covers 16 residues. The CDR3 coding sequence is TGTGCCAGCAGCGTAGGGGGACTAGCGGGAACCGGGGAGCTGTTTTTT. This gives the protein CASSVGGLAGTGELFF.

The rearrangement links TRBV6-5 to TRBJ1-2; possible D gene TRBD1, 6 bases. The germline gives CDR1 MNHEY, CDR2 SVGAGI. The CDR3 loop spans 14 amino acids. The ends were cut back, 5 bases at V and 7 bases at J, with 17 bases in the middle. Here the CDR3 DNA reads TGTGCCAGCAGTACGGAACAGGGTACCGGTGGCTACACCTTC. This encodes CASSTEQGTGGYTF.

This sequence joins TRBV4-2 and TRBJ2-4, with 7 bases matching TRBD1. Per germline, CDR1 LGHNA and CDR2 YNFKEQ. Trimming cost V 1 base and J 0 bases; bases outside gene matches: 6. The CDR3 consists of 17 residues. CDR3 region: CASSQVTGNLAKNIQYF. The CDR3 DNA sequence: TGTGCCAGCAGCCAAGTGACAGGGAATTTAGCCAAAAACATTCAGTACTTC.

V is TRBV6-6 and J is TRBJ2-1; D is ambiguous. Trimming stripped 2 bases from V and 5 bases from J, with 10 bases between. Germline lookup yields CDR1 MNHNY and CDR2 SVGAGI (reference sequence). CDR3 length: 14 residues. CDR3 protein: CASSYRGTNNEQFF. In DNA, the CDR3 is TGTGCCAGCAGTTACCGCGGCACAAACAATGAGCAGTTCTTC.

A few counts support this clone. The chain has TRBV6-5 and TRBJ2-7, with 9 bases aligning to TRBD2. Germline loops: CDR1 MNHEY, CDR2 SVGAGI. V lost 8 bases and J lost 3; bases outside the gene matches: 8. The length of the CDR3 is 14 residues. The CDR3 spells CASQASGDHYEQYV. CDR3 coding DNA: TGTGCCAGCCAAGCTAGCGGGGATCACTACGAGCAGTACGTC.

The CDR3 DNA sequence: TGCGCCAGCAGCTTAGACAGGGAGGCACCCCTCCACTTT. Translating it yields CASSLDREAPLHF. The chain recombines TRBV5-1 with TRBJ1-6, with 7 bases fitting TRBD1. J gave up 11 bases and V 2 bases, and 4 bases lay outside the gene matches. Germline CDR1 and CDR2: SGHRS and YFSETQ. The CDR3 runs to 13 residues.

This chain uses TRBV5-3 with TRBJ2-6; TRBD1 matches 7 bases. TRBV5-3 is given ORF status, its function remaining uncertain. CDR3 size: 18 residues. Germline trimming cut 5 bases from V and 0 bases from J; bases unmatched to any gene: 11. DNA for the CDR3: TGTGCCAGAAGTAGCCGGGACAGCCAATTCTCTGGGGCCAACGTCCTGACTTTC. Translating gives CARSSRDSQFSGANVLTF.

The rearrangement links TRBV23-1 to TRBJ2-7; 10 bases agree with TRBD1. TRBV23-1 has ORF status, its function being uncertain. The CDR3 length is 15 residues. With V trimmed by 8 bases and J by 6 bases, 13 bases remained unmatched. CDR3 sequence: CASGNPDRGNGEQYV. CDR3 coding DNA: TGCGCCAGCGGAAACCCGGACAGGGGGAATGGCGAGCAGTACGTC.

The sample holds one count of this clone. CDR3 region: CASSLTGYTEAFF. CDR3 nucleotide sequence: TGTGCCAGCAGTTTGACGGGGTACACTGAAGCTTTCTTT. The chain has TRBV28 and TRBJ1-1, with unresolved D. Germline values: CDR1 MDHEN, CDR2 SYDVKM. The CDR3 has 13 residues. V was shortened by 3 bases and J by 3 bases, with 8 bases between the two germline ends. The full variable domain, in which reference TRBV28 and TRBJ1-1 provide the parts outside the CDR3, is DVKVTQSSRYLVKRTGEKVFLECVQDMDHENMFWYRQDPGLGLRLIYFSYDVKMKEKGDIPEGYSVSREKKERFSLILESASTNQTSMYLCASSLTGYTEAFFGQGTRLTVV.

The chain uses TRBV19 and TRBJ2-5; D might be TRBD2 (6 bases). Germline V gene lookup returns CDR1 LNHDA and CDR2 SQIVND (reference sequence). Trimming removed 7 bases from V and 2 bases from J, with 14 bases in between. The CDR3 contains 14 residues. The CDR3: CASNFRGIQETQYF. CDR3 coding DNA: TGTGCCAGTAATTTCCGCGGGATTCAAGAGACCCAGTACTTC.

The V gene is TRBV11-2, the J gene TRBJ1-1; D gene unclear. Trimming stripped 0 bases from V and 2 bases from J, with 4 bases between. The CDR3 is 13 residues long. The germline gives CDR1 SGHAT, CDR2 FQNNGV. The CDR3 sequence is CASSLDPNTEAFF. The DNA for the CDR3 is TGTGCCAGCAGCTTAGATCCAAACACTGAAGCTTTCTTT.

The V and J genes are TRBV11-1 and TRBJ2-5; 8 positions agree with TRBD2. The CDR3 sequence is 15 residues long. The V gene end was trimmed by 4 bases and the J gene end by 5 bases; junction bases not matched to a gene: 9. Germline CDR1 SGHAT, CDR2 FQDESV (reference sequence). The CDR3 region is CASSSSGRPGETQYF. In nucleotides, the CDR3 is TGTGCCAGCAGCTCCAGCGGGAGACCGGGCGAGACCCAGTACTTC.

J is TRBJ1-2 and V is TRBV20-1, with unresolved D. Trimming removed 3 bases from V and 8 bases from J, with 16 bases in between. CDR3 length: 13 amino acids. Germline lookup yields CDR1 DFQATT and CDR2 SNEGSKA (reference sequence). CDR3 loop: CSASRGVNRGYTF. CDR3 coding DNA: TGCAGTGCTAGTCGAGGCGTGAATCGGGGCTACACCTTC.

The chain recombines TRBV24-1 with TRBJ2-5; a weak D match, TRBD2 (6 bases). CDR1 and CDR2 from the germline V gene are KGHDR and SFDVKD. The CDR3 runs to 14 residues. V dropped 7 bases and J dropped 9 bases, with 20 bases sitting between them. The CDR3 DNA reads TGTGCCACCAGCCCCGGGGGTTTCTCTTCGTCCCAGTACTTC. Translating it yields CATSPGGFSSSQYF.

This clone showed up just once. The rearrangement links TRBV6-2 or TRBV6-3 to TRBJ2-5; TRBD1 is a possible D gene (6 bases). CDR1 MNHEY and CDR2 SVGEGT come from the germline V gene. The CDR3 runs 18 residues. Trimming left V 0 bases short and J 4 bases short, with 21 bases between. This CDR3 is CASSYSSRGGYFLETQYF. The CDR3, as DNA: TGTGCCAGCAGTTACTCCTCCAGGGGCGGGTATTTTCTAGAGACCCAGTACTTC.

V is TRBV28 and J is TRBJ1-5, with D unclear. The V gene lost 2 bases and the J gene lost 5 bases, with 4 bases spanning the gap. This CDR3 is 12 amino acids long. The germline V gene has CDR1 MDHEN and CDR2 SYDVKM. CDR3 nucleotides: TGTGCCAGCAGTTTAACACATCAGCCCCAGCATTTT. Translation: CASSLTHQPQHF.

The V gene is TRBV28, the J gene TRBJ2-5; D possibly corresponds to TRBD1 (6 bases). The germline gives CDR1 MDHEN, CDR2 SYDVKM. With 6 bases removed from V and 5 bases from J, the gap between germline ends came to 13 bases. The CDR3 spans 13 residues. The CDR3 bases are TGTGCCAGCAGCTGGGTTCAGGGGGAGACCCAGTACTTC. It translates to CASSWVQGETQYF.

J is TRBJ1-4 and V is TRBV5-1; 9 bases line up with TRBD1. The CDR3 length is 14 residues. The germline gives CDR1 SGHRS, CDR2 YFSETQ. V shed 4 bases and J 5 bases; nucleotides not matched to a gene: 3. CDR3: CASSPGTGNEKLFF. The DNA of the CDR3 is TGCGCCAGCAGCCCCGGGACAGGGAATGAAAAACTGTTTTTT.

The chain joins TRBV28 to TRBJ1-3; a weak D match, TRBD1 (6 bases). The CDR3 totals 14 residues. The V gene's germline CDR1 is MDHEN and CDR2 SYDVKM. V was trimmed by 4 bases and J by 4 bases, leaving 11 bases between them. The DNA for the CDR3 is TGTGCCAGCAGTTATCAGGGGTCAGGAAACACCATATATTTT. Its protein product is CASSYQGSGNTIYF.

This clone was counted a single time. The gene calls are TRBV19 and TRBJ1-1; the match to TRBD1 covers 9 bases. V was pared by 3 bases and J by 6 bases, with 8 bases of the junction left unmatched. The CDR3 is 15 residues long. CDR1 is LNHDA and CDR2 is SQIVND in the germline V gene (reference sequence). The CDR3 region has the DNA TGTGCCAGTAGTATCGCCGGGACAGGGCAGGCTGAAGCTTTCTTT. As protein: CASSIAGTGQAEAFF.

This chain joins TRBV6-6 and TRBJ1-5; TRBD1 matches 8 bases. CDR3 length: 15 residues. The J segment lost 4 bases and the V segment lost 4 bases, leaving 6 bases of the junction unmatched. The germline V gene encodes CDR1 MNHNY and CDR2 SVGAGI (reference sequence). CDR3 protein: CASSFETGANQPQHF. In DNA form, the CDR3 reads TGTGCCAGCAGTTTCGAGACAGGGGCGAATCAGCCCCAGCATTTT.

The V and J genes are TRBV12-3 or TRBV12-4 and TRBJ2-2; D ambiguous. V lost 8 bases and J lost 0, with 7 bases in between. CDR3 length: 13 amino acids. CDR3 loop: CASVLSNTGELFF. The CDR3 DNA follows: TGTGCCAGCGTACTCTCGAACACCGGGGAGCTGTTTTTT.

The chain is built from TRBV9 and TRBJ1-2; 7 positions agree with TRBD1. The length of the CDR3 is 15 residues. In germline, CDR1 is SGDLS, CDR2 YYNGEE. V gave up 3 bases and J gave up 4 bases; unmatched junction bases: 9. The CDR3 reads CASSGRDSLIYGYTF. CDR3 in DNA: TGTGCCAGCAGCGGCCGGGACAGCCTCATCTATGGCTACACCTTC.

V gene TRBV6-5 combines with J gene TRBJ1-6, with D unresolved. CDR3 length: 13 residues. Germline CDR1 reads MNHEY; CDR2 reads SVGAGI. The V end lost 7 bases, the J end lost 7 bases, and 11 bases lay between the germline ends. CDR3 sequence: CASTSQENSPLHF. The CDR3 DNA is TGTGCCAGCACGTCCCAGGAAAATTCACCCCTCCACTTT.

The rearrangement links TRBV28 to TRBJ2-7; TRBD1 aligns across 9 bases. J lost 6 bases, V lost 2 bases, and 5 bases had no gene match. The CDR3 totals 14 residues. CDR1 and CDR2 (germline): MDHEN, SYDVKM. The CDR3 DNA reads TGTGCCAGCAGTTTAGGGACAGGGCTCCCCGAGCAGTACGTC. As protein: CASSLGTGLPEQYV.

The rearrangement links TRBV5-1 to TRBJ1-1, with 9 bases lining up with TRBD1. CDR3 size: 15 residues. Per germline, CDR1 SGHRS and CDR2 YFSETQ. With 4 bases clipped from V and 3 bases from J, the junction kept 7 bases outside the gene matches. CDR3 residues: CASSPGTGRDTEAFF. The CDR3 DNA reads TGCGCCAGCAGCCCCGGGACAGGGCGAGACACTGAAGCTTTCTTT.

The chain employs TRBV3-1 (or the pseudogene TRBV3-2) and TRBJ1-3; D is ambiguous. Trimming took off 5 bases at V and 0 bases at J, with 11 bases between the two ends. The CDR3 is 15 residues long. Germline V gene sequence: CDR1 LGHDT, CDR2 YNNKEL (reference sequence). Here the CDR3 DNA reads TGTGCCAGCAGCTCTACGCAGGACTCTGGAAACACCATATATTTT. This translates into CASSSTQDSGNTIYF.